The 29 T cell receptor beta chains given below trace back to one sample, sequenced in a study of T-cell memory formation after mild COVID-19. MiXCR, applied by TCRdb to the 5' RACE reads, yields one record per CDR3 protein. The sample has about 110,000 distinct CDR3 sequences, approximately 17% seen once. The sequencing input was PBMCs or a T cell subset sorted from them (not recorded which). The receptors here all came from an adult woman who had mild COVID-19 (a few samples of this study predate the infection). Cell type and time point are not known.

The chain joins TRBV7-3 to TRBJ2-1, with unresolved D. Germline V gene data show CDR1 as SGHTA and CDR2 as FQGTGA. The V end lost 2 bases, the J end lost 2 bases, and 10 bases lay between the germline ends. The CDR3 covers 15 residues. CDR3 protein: CASSLGQFPYNEQFF. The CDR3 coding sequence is TGTGCCAGCAGCTTAGGGCAGTTTCCCTACAATGAGCAGTTCTTC.

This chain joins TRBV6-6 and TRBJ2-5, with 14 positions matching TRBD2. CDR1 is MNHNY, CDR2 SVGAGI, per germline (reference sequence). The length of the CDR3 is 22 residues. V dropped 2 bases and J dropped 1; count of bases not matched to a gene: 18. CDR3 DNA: TGTGCCAGCAGTTACCTATCCCCCACGGCGGGCGGACTAGCGGGGGGCCAAGAGACCCAGTACTTC. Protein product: CASSYLSPTAGGLAGGQETQYF.

CDR3 nucleotide sequence: TGCGCCAGCAGCCAAGATAGACTAGCGGGGATCACAGATACGCAGTATTTT. It translates to CASSQDRLAGITDTQYF. The chain links TRBV4-1 to TRBJ2-3; 11 bases map to TRBD2. Trimming at V came to 0 bases and at J to 2 bases, leaving 4 bases not matched to a gene. This CDR3 is 17 amino acids long. Looked up from germline, CDR1 is MGHRA and CDR2 is YSYEKL.

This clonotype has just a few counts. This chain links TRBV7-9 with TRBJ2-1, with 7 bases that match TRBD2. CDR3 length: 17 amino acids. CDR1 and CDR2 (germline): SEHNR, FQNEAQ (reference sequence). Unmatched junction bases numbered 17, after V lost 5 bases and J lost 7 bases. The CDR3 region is CASSTHKDGGRVNEQFF. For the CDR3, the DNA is TGTGCCAGCAGCACCCATAAGGACGGCGGGAGAGTGAATGAGCAGTTCTTC.

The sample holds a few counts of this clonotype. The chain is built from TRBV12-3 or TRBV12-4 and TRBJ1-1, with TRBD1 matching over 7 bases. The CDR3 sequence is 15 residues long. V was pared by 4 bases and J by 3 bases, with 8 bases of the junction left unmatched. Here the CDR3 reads CASSSSHRGDTEAFF. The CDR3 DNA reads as TGTGCCAGCAGTTCATCCCACAGGGGTGACACTGAAGCTTTCTTT.

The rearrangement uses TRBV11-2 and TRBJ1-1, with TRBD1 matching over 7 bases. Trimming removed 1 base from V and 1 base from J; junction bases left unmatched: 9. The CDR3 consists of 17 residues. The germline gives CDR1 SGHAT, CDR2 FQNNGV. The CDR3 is CASSLGGTAEGNTEAFF. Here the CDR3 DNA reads TGTGCCAGCAGCTTAGGAGGGACAGCCGAGGGGAACACTGAAGCTTTCTTT.

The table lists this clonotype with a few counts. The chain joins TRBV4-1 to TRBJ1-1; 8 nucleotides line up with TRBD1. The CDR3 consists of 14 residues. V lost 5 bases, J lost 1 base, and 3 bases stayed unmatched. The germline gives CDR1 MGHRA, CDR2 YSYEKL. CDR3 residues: CASSDGQGNTEAFF. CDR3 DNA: TGCGCCAGCAGCGACGGACAGGGGAACACTGAAGCTTTCTTT.

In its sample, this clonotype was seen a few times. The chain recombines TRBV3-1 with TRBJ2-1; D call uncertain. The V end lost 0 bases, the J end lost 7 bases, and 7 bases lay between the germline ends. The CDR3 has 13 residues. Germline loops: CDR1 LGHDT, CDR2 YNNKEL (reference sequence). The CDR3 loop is CASSQDYGNEQFF. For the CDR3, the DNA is TGTGCCAGCAGCCAAGACTATGGAAATGAGCAGTTCTTC.

The CDR3 nucleotides are TGTGCCAGCAGGGTTTCCTACGAGCAGTACTTC. It is translated as CASRVSYEQYF. The J gene is TRBJ2-7, the V gene TRBV12-3 or TRBV12-4; D unclear. V shed 6 bases and J shed 1 base, with 4 bases lying between them. The CDR3 is made up of 11 amino acids.

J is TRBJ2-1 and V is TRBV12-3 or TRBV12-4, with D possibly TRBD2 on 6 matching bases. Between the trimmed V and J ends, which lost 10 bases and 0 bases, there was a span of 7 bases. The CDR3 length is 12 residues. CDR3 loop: CAIGSSYNEQFF. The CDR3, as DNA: TGTGCCATCGGGAGCTCCTACAATGAGCAGTTCTTC.

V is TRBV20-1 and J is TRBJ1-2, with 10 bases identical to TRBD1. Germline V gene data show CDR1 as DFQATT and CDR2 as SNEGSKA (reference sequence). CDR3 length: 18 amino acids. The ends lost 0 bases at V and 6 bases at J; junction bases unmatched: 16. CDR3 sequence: CSARDGMIARDRGDGYTF. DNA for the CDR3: TGCAGTGCTAGAGATGGGATGATTGCGAGGGACAGGGGAGATGGCTACACCTTC.

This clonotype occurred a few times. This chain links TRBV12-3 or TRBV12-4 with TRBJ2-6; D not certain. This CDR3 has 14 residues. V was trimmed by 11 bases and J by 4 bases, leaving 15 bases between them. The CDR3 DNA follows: TGTGCCGGGCCTGTGGATGCCGGGGCCAACGTCCTGACTTTC. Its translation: CAGPVDAGANVLTF.

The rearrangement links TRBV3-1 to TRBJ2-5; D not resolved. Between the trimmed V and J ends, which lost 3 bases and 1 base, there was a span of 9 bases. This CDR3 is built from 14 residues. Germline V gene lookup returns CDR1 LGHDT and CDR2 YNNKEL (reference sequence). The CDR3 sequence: CASSHRDLQETQYF. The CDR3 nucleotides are TGTGCCAGCAGCCACAGAGACCTCCAAGAGACCCAGTACTTC.

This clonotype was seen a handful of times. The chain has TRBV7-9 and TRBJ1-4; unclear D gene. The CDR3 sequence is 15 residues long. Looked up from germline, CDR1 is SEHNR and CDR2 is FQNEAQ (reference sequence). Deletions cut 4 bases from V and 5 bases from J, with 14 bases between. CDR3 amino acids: CASSSSGPSNEKLFF. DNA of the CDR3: TGTGCCAGCAGCTCGTCCGGGCCCTCGAATGAAAAACTGTTTTTT.

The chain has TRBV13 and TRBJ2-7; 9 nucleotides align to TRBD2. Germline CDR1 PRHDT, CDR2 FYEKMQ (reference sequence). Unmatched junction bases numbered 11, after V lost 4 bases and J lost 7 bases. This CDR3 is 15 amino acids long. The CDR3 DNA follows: TGTGCCAGCAGCTCACCCCTGGCGGGGGGGCGGGAGCAGTACTTC. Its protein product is CASSSPLAGGREQYF.

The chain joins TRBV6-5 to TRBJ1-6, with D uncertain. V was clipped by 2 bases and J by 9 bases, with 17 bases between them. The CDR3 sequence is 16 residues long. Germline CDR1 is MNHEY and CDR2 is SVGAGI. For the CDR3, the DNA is TGTGCCAGCAGTTACCATCGGGCAGGCGTAGGTTCACCCCTCCACTTT. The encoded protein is CASSYHRAGVGSPLHF.

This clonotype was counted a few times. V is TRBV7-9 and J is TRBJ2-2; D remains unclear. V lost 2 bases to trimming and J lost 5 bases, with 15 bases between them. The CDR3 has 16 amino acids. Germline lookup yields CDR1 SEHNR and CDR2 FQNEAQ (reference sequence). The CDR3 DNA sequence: TGTGCCAGCAGCTTACCAAGGACCCCAGTAACCGGGGAGCTGTTTTTT. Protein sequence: CASSLPRTPVTGELFF.

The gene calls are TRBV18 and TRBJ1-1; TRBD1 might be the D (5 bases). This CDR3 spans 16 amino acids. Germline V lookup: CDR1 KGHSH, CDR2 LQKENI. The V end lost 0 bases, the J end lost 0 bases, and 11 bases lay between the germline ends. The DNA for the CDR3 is TGTGCCAGCTCACCACCCCGGGACGGGATGAACACTGAAGCTTTCTTT. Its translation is CASSPPRDGMNTEAFF. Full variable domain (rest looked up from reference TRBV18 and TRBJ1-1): NAGVMQNPRHLVRRRGQEARLRCSPMKGHSHVYWYRQLPEEGLKFMVYLQKENIIDESGMPKERFSAEFPKEGPSILRIQQVVRGDSAAYFCASSPPRDGMNTEAFFGQGTRLTVV.

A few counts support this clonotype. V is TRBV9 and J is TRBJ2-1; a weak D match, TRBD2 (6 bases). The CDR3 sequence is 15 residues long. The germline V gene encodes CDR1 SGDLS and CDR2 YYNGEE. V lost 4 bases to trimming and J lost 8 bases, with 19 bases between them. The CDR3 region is CASSPEGRGLDEQFF. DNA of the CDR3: TGTGCCAGCAGCCCTGAGGGGCGGGGTCTGGATGAGCAGTTCTTC.

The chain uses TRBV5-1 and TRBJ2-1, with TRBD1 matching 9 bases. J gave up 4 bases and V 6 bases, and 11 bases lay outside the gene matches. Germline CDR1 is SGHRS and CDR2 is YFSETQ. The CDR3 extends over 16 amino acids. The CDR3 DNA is TGCGCCAGCAAAACAGGCGGGACAGGGTTTTACAATGAGCAGTTCTTC. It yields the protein CASKTGGTGFYNEQFF.

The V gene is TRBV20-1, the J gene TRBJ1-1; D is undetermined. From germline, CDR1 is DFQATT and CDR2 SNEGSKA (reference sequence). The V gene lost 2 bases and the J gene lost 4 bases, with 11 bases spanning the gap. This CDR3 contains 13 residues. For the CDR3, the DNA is TGCAGTGCTAGACCTCGGGGTACCACTGAAGCTTTCTTT. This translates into CSARPRGTTEAFF.

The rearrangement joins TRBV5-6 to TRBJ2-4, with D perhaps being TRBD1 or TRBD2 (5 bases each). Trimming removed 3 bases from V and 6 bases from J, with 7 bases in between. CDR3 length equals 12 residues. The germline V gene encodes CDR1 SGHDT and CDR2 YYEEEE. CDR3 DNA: TGTGCCAGCAGCTCTGGGGGAAACATTCAGTACTTC. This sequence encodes CASSSGGNIQYF.

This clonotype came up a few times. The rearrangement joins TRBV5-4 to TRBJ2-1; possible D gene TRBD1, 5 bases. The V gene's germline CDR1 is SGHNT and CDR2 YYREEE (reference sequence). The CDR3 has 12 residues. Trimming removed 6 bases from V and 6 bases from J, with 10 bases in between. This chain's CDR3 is CASTGATNEQFF. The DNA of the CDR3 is TGTGCCAGCACTGGGGCTACCAATGAGCAGTTCTTC.

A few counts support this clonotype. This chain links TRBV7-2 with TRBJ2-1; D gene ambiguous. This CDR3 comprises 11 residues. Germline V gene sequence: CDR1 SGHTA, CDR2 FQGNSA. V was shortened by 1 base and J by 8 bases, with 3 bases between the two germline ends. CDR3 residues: CASSLVYEQFF. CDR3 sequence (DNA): TGTGCCAGCAGCTTAGTTTATGAGCAGTTCTTC.

In DNA form, the CDR3 reads TGTGCCAGCAGCTTATTGGACAGGGATCCCTATGGCTACACCTTC. It yields the protein CASSLLDRDPYGYTF. The rearrangement uses TRBV7-2 and TRBJ1-2, with 8 nucleotides matching TRBD1. V lost 2 bases, J lost 4 bases, and 6 bases stayed unmatched. Germline V gene data show CDR1 as SGHTA and CDR2 as FQGNSA. There are 15 residues in the CDR3. Full variable domain (missing parts from reference TRBV7-2 and TRBJ1-2): GAGVSQSPSNKVTEKGKDVELRCDPISGHTALYWYRQSLGQGLEFLIYFQGNSAPDKSGLPSDRFSAERTGGSVSTLTIQRTQQEDSAVYLCASSLLDRDPYGYTFGSGTRLTVV.

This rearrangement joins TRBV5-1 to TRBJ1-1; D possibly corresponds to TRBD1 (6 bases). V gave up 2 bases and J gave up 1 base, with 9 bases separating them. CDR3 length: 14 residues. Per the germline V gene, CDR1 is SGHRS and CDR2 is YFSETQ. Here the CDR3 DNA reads TGCGCCAGCAGCTTCAGGGGAAAGAACACTGAAGCTTTCTTT. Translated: CASSFRGKNTEAFF.

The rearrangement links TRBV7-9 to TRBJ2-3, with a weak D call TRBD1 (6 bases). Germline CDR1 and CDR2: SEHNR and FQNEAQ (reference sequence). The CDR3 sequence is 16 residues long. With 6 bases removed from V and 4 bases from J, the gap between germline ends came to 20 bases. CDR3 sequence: CASRPQGSFEADTQYF. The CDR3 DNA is TGTGCCAGCAGACCCCAGGGGTCGTTCGAGGCAGATACGCAGTATTTT.

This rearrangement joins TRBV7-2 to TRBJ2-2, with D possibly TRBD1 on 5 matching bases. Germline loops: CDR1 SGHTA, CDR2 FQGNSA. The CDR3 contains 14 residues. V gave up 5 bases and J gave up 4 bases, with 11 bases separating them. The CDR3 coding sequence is TGTGCCAGCAGCCCGGACACATTCACCGGGGAGCTGTTTTTT. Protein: CASSPDTFTGELFF.

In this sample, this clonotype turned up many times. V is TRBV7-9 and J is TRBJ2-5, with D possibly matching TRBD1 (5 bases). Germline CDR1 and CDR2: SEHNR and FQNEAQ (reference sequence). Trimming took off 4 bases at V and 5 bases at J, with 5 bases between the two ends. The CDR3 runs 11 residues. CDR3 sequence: CASSSGETQYF. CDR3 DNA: TGTGCCAGCAGCTCAGGGGAGACCCAGTACTTC. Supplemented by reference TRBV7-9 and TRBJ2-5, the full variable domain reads DTGVSQNPRHKITKRGQNVTFRCDPISEHNRLYWYRQTLGQGPEFLTYFQNEAQLEKSRLLSDRFSAERPKGSFSTLEIQRTEQGDSAMYLCASSSGETQYFGPGTRLLVL.